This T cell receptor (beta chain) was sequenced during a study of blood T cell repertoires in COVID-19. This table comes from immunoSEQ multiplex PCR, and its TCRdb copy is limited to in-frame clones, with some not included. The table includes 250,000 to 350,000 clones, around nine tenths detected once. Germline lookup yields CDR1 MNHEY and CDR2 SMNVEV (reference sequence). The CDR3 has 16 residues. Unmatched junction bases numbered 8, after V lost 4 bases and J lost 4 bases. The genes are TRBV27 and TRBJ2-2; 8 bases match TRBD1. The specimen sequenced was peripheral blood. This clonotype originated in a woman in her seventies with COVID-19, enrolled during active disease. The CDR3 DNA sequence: TGTGCCAGCAGTTCCCGGACAGGGTCGGCCACCGGGGAGCTGTTTTTT. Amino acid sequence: CASSSRTGSATGELFF.